These T cell receptor beta chains were read from a single sample in a study of blood T cell repertoires in COVID-19. Clones were sequenced by immunoSEQ multiplex PCR, and TCRdb holds only the in-frame ones, with some missing. Of over 75,000 clones listed, roughly 90% were seen once; the top ten hold less than 2%. Sequenced sample: peripheral blood. The source of these receptors is a human donor with active COVID-19. The donor label of this sample is uncertain. Both conserved end residues are part of each CDR3. A D gene is named only where the DNA matches it firmly. Some rows mark clone size as missing; the rest say once, few, many or name a class of expanded clone.

TRBD1	TRBJ2-7	TRBV11-2	NA	TGTGCCAGCAGCTTAGAGGGGACAGGGGACTACGAGCAGTACTTC	CASSLEGTGDYEQYF
TRBD1	TRBJ1-4	TRBV20-1	NA	TGCAGTGCTAGTCGAGGCAGGGGGCGAGAAAAACTGTTTTTT	CSASRGRGREKLFF
TRBD1	TRBJ2-3	TRBV6-5	NA	TGTGCCAGCAGTACCGGACAGGGGACCACAGATACGCAGTATTTT	CASSTGQGTTDTQYF
NA	TRBJ1-4	TRBV4-2	NA	TGTGCCAGCAGCCAAGCGGGGGGCACCGATGAAAAACTGTTTTTT	CASSQAGGTDEKLFF
NA	TRBJ1-3	TRBV28	NA	TGTGCCAGCACGCGGGGCTTCTCTGGAAACACCATATATTTT	CASTRGFSGNTIYF
TRBD2	TRBJ2-3	TRBV3-1/TRBV3-2	NA	TGTGCCAGCAGCCAAGTAAAAGGGCGAGCCCCTATCAAGCGGGGCCGCCTTACAGATACGCAGTATTTT	CASSQVKGRAPIKRGRLTDTQYF
TRBD2	TRBJ2-1	TRBV6-2/TRBV6-3	NA	TGTGCCAGCAGTTACTTTGCGGGGGTCTCCCTCAATTCGGAGCAGTTCTTC	CASSYFAGVSLNSEQFF
NA	TRBJ1-2	TRBV6-5	NA	TGTGCCAGCAAATTGGCCCCTCAGGGCGCCTATGGCTACACCTTC	CASKLAPQGAYGYTF
NA	TRBJ1-6	TRBV5-6	few	TGTGCCAGCAGCTCAGAACCAGGGGCGAAACGCGGCGGGTCACCCCTCCACTTT	CASSSEPGAKRGGSPLHF
TRBD1	TRBJ2-3	TRBV5-1	NA	TGCGCCAGCAGCTTGGGCTTGGCCAGGGGGCTTACAGATACGCAGTATTTT	CASSLGLARGLTDTQYF
TRBD1	TRBJ2-1	TRBV19	NA	TGTGCCAGTAGTCCCGGGACAGGGGGCGCTGAGCAGTTCTTC	CASSPGTGGAEQFF
NA	TRBJ2-7	TRBV21-1	NA	TGTGCCAGCAGCAAAGAAAGGGACAGTTCCTTC	CASSKERDSSF
NA	TRBJ2-7	TRBV7-6	NA	TGTGCCAGCAGCTTAGAAACAGGGTTCCGCTACGAGCAGTACTTC	CASSLETGFRYEQYF
TRBD1	TRBJ2-3	TRBV2	once	TGTGCCAGCAAGAAGACCGGGACAGTCTCGACCTCGGGCACAGATACGCAGTATTTT	CASKKTGTVSTSGTDTQYF
NA	TRBJ1-4	TRBV7-3	NA	TGTGCCAGCAGCAAGACTGGCACAGGGAAAGGCGAAAAACTGTTTTTT	CASSKTGTGKGEKLFF
NA	TRBJ2-2	TRBV5-1	few	TGCGCCAGCAGCGAAACTTCCAACACCGGGGAGCTGTTTTTT	CASSETSNTGELFF
TRBD1	TRBJ2-1	TRBV15	NA	TGTGCCACCAGCAACTCCAGGGACAGCACCTACAATGAGCAGTTCTTC	CATSNSRDSTYNEQFF
NA	TRBJ2-5	TRBV6-6	few	TGTGCCAGCAGTTACATCCAGGCCCAAGAGACCCAGTACTTC	CASSYIQAQETQYF
TRBD2	TRBJ2-7	TRBV20-1	NA	TGCAGTGCTAGTCGGACTAGCGGGGTCACCTACGAGCAGTACTTC	CSASRTSGVTYEQYF
NA	TRBJ1-1	TRBV2	NA	TGTGCCAGCAGTACCGACAGGTCCCGAGAAGCTTTCTTT	CASSTDRSREAFF
NA	TRBJ1-6	TRBV5-1	few	TGCGCCAGCAACCCCGGAGGGGCTAATTCACCCCTCCACTTT	CASNPGGANSPLHF
TRBD1	TRBJ1-2	TRBV5-1	NA	TGCGCCAGCAGCTCGACAGGGTCGGGCTATGGCTACACCTTC	CASSSTGSGYGYTF
TRBD1	TRBJ1-1	TRBV4-3	NA	TGCGCCAGCAGCCAGGTGAACCAGGGGGCGGGCGAAGCTTTCTTT	CASSQVNQGAGEAFF
TRBD1	TRBJ1-4	TRBV27	NA	TGTGCCAGCAGGAGGACAGGGTTTGATGAAAAACTGTTTTTT	CASRRTGFDEKLFF
TRBD1	TRBJ1-5	TRBV6-2/TRBV6-3	NA	TGTGCCAGCAGTTTATTACAGGGGACTAATCAGCCCCAGCATTTT	CASSLLQGTNQPQHF
TRBD1	TRBJ2-7	TRBV20-1	once	TGCAGTGCTAGAGGACAGGGACGGCAGTACTTC	CSARGQGRQYF
TRBD2	TRBJ2-2	TRBV5-8	once	TGTGCCAGCGGGATCTCTTCTAGCGGGAACACCGGGGAGCTGTTTTTT	CASGISSSGNTGELFF
NA	TRBJ2-7	TRBV7-2	NA	TGTGCCAGCAGCTACAGATACGAGCAGTACTTC	CASSYRYEQYF
TRBD1	TRBJ2-7	TRBV7-2	NA	TGTGCCAGCAGCTTAGGGTCCGGGACAGGGACCTACGAGCAGTACTTC	CASSLGSGTGTYEQYF
TRBD2	TRBJ2-3	TRBV2	NA	TGTGCCAGCAGTGACTTAGCGGGGGCTACAGATACGCAGTATTTT	CASSDLAGATDTQYF
NA	TRBJ2-7	TRBV27	NA	TGTGCCAGCAGTCCTACTACCTACGAGCAGTACTTC	CASSPTTYEQYF
NA	TRBJ1-2	TRBV6-1	NA	TGTGCCAGCAGTGAATTTTACAGAAGTGGCTACACCTTC	CASSEFYRSGYTF
TRBD2	TRBJ2-5	TRBV5-1	NA	TGCGCCAGCAGCTCGGTGGGGACTAGCGGTTCCGAGACCCAGTACTTC	CASSSVGTSGSETQYF
TRBD1	TRBJ2-2	TRBV5-1	NA	TGCGCCAGCAGCTTGGATAGGGGCAGGGGGACCGGGGAGCTGTTTTTT	CASSLDRGRGTGELFF
TRBD1	TRBJ2-2	TRBV6-5	NA	TGTGCCAGCAGTTGGGGACAGGGGACGAACACCGGGGAGCTGTTTTTT	CASSWGQGTNTGELFF
TRBD2	TRBJ2-1	TRBV4-3	NA	TGCGCCAGCAGCGCGGGACTAGCGGCGAACAATGAGCAGTTCTTC	CASSAGLAANNEQFF
NA	TRBJ2-7	TRBV18	NA	TGTGCCAGCTCACCGGGGACTGTGGTATACGAGCAGTACTTC	CASSPGTVVYEQYF
TRBD2	TRBJ2-7	TRBV27	NA	TGTGCCAGCGCCAAAAGCGGGGGCTACGAGCAGTACTTC	CASAKSGGYEQYF
TRBD1	TRBJ2-7	TRBV5-1	NA	TGCGCCAGCAGACCCATGACAGGGGGAGGGAGTGAGCAGTACTTC	CASRPMTGGGSEQYF
NA	TRBJ1-1	TRBV4-3	NA	TGCGCCAGCAGCCAAGGGGGGGTCACTGAAGCTTTCTTT	CASSQGGVTEAFF
TRBD1	TRBJ2-2	TRBV4-3	NA	TGCGCCAGCAGCCAAGATCTAGGACAGGGGGATAGAGCCGGGGAGCTGTTTTTT	CASSQDLGQGDRAGELFF
NA	TRBJ2-2	TRBV19	NA	TGTGCCAGTCGAAGCCAGGGGCTACCGAACACCGGGGAGCTGTTTTTT	CASRSQGLPNTGELFF
NA	TRBJ1-6	TRBV28	NA	TGTGCCAGTGTCGGCAGGCTAAATTCACCCCTCCACTTT	CASVGRLNSPLHF
NA	TRBJ1-4	TRBV5-5	NA	TGTGCCAGCAGCGCGGAAGGGGTGGAGGGTGAAAAACTGTTTTTT	CASSAEGVEGEKLFF
TRBD1	TRBJ1-1	TRBV6-1	NA	TGTGCCAGCAGTGACAGGGGGCGCGACTCTGAAGCTTTCTTT	CASSDRGRDSEAFF
TRBD1	TRBJ2-7	TRBV7-9	NA	TGTGCCAGCAGCGCACCCGGGACAGGGCCCTACGAGCAGTACTTC	CASSAPGTGPYEQYF
TRBD1	TRBJ2-1	TRBV4-3	NA	TGCGCCAGCAGCCAAGAAACAGGGGGCTTCAATGAGCAGTTCTTC	CASSQETGGFNEQFF
NA	TRBJ1-2	TRBV4-3	NA	TGCGCCAGCAGCCAAGAATGGAAGGAAGCGAAAATTAGAATGGCGTCGAACTATGGCTACACCTTC	CASSQEWKEAKIRMASNYGYTF
TRBD2	TRBJ2-3	TRBV7-6	NA	TGTGCCAGCAGCTTAGGGGCAGGCTTGACTAGCGGGGCTAGCACAGATACGCAGTATTTT	CASSLGAGLTSGASTDTQYF
NA	TRBJ2-5	TRBV19	NA	TGTGCCAGTAGTTTGGGGCTTGGGAACAGGGAAGAGACCCAGTACTTC	CASSLGLGNREETQYF
NA	TRBJ1-1	TRBV11-2	NA	TGTGCCAGCAGCTATCCGGTCAACACTGAAGCTTTCTTT	CASSYPVNTEAFF
TRBD1	TRBJ1-2	TRBV3-1/TRBV3-2	once	TGTGCCAGCAGCCCAGCTTCCGGGACAGACTATGGCTACACCTTC	CASSPASGTDYGYTF